This entry lists 27 T cell receptor beta chains sequenced from one sample in a study of blood T cell repertoires in COVID-19 (dated by TCRdb to between 2020 and 2021). Receptors were amplified or captured by the immunoSEQ multiplex PCR assay. In its TCRdb copy, this immuneACCESS table keeps in-frame sequences only and misses some clones. Where compared with another copy, unresolved V genes explain less than half of these, and the others have no known cause. This sample has some 400,000 clones in its table, and more than 75% of those were observed once. The ten largest account for 2.5% to 3.5% of the sample. Sequenced material: peripheral blood. The receptors originated from a human donor in a cohort sampled during active COVID-19.

The gene calls are TRBV3-1 (or the pseudogene TRBV3-2) and TRBJ2-7; no firm D call. This CDR3 spans 15 amino acids. The V gene's germline CDR1 is LGHDT and CDR2 YNNKEL (reference sequence). V shed 5 bases and J shed 0 bases, with 14 bases lying between them. The CDR3 nucleotides read TGTGCCAGCAGCTCAGGATCCCAGAGCTCCTACGAGCAGTACTTC. Its translation: CASSSGSQSSYEQYF.

The genes are TRBV27 and TRBJ2-1, with D possibly matching TRBD2 (5 bases). The CDR3 has 15 amino acids. The germline gives CDR1 MNHEY, CDR2 SMNVEV (reference sequence). The ends were cut back, 8 bases at V and 0 bases at J, with 14 bases in the middle. The CDR3 reads CASAGLPSSYNEQFF. CDR3 nucleotide sequence: TGTGCCAGCGCCGGACTGCCGAGCTCCTACAATGAGCAGTTCTTC.

Comment on this clone: The sample has other DNA sequences that encode this CDR3 too. The chain recombines TRBV30 with TRBJ2-7; 7 bases fit TRBD2. Germline-derived CDR1 and CDR2 are GTSNPN and SVGIG (reference sequence). V shed 3 bases, J shed 2 bases, and the junction held 4 bases outside the gene matches. The CDR3 has 13 amino acids. Here the CDR3 reads CAWRGRGTYEQYF. The CDR3 DNA follows: TGTGCCTGGAGGGGGCGGGGGACCTACGAGCAGTACTTC.

This sequence joins TRBV5-1 and TRBJ1-3; the D is unclear. V was pared by 0 bases and J by 0 bases, with 7 bases between. CDR3 length: 15 residues. Germline V gene sequence: CDR1 SGHRS, CDR2 YFSETQ. In DNA, the CDR3 is TGCGCCAGCAGCTTGGCCGTCGGCTCTGGAAACACCATATATTTT. Its translation is CASSLAVGSGNTIYF.

CDR3 bases: TGTGCCAGCTCGTTGACAGGGGGGGGTTACACCTTC. Encoded protein: CASSLTGGGYTF. The chain employs TRBV2 and TRBJ1-2; TRBD1 agrees at 9 bases. V was clipped by 8 bases and J by 11 bases; unmatched bases: 9. The CDR3 has 12 residues. In germline, CDR1 is SNHLY, CDR2 FYNNEI. The complete variable domain, with remaining parts taken from reference TRBV2 and TRBJ1-2, reads EPEVTQTPSHQVTQMGQEVILRCVPISNHLYFYWYRQILGQKVEFLVSFYNNEISEKSEIFDDQFSVERPDGSNFTLKIRSTKLEDSAMYFCASSLTGGGYTFGSGTRLTVV.

This clone was observed once. The chain joins TRBV28 to TRBJ1-2; D might be TRBD1 (5 bases). V was trimmed by 5 bases and J by 3 bases, leaving 16 bases between them. Germline-derived CDR1 and CDR2 are MDHEN and SYDVKM. This CDR3 is built from 15 residues. The CDR3 protein is CASSQPDDRYYGYTF. CDR3 coding DNA: TGTGCCAGCAGTCAACCTGATGACAGATACTATGGCTACACCTTC.

Remarks on this clone: The same CDR3 also results from other DNA sequences found in this sample. This chain uses TRBV5-1 with TRBJ2-3, with 7 nucleotides matching TRBD2. With V trimmed by 0 bases and J by 0 bases, 1 base remained unmatched. CDR1 SGHRS and CDR2 YFSETQ come from the germline V gene. The CDR3 extends over 15 amino acids. Here the CDR3 DNA reads TGCGCCAGCAGCTTGGTTAGCGGGAGCACAGATACGCAGTATTTT. Translating it yields CASSLVSGSTDTQYF.

This chain connects TRBV19 to TRBJ2-5, with 7 bases matching TRBD2. From germline, CDR1 is LNHDA and CDR2 SQIVND (reference sequence). This CDR3 spans 17 amino acids. With V trimmed by 1 base and J by 1 base, 9 bases remained unmatched. The CDR3 sequence is CASSIGLAGLRQETQYF. CDR3 in DNA: TGTGCCAGTAGTATAGGACTAGCAGGACTCCGCCAAGAGACCCAGTACTTC.

The CDR3 DNA reads TGCGCCAGCAGTCCGGGACTAGCGGGAGGATTTGGTAACATTCAGTACTTC. Protein sequence: CASSPGLAGGFGNIQYF. This chain uses TRBV10-1 with TRBJ2-4, with 15 bases identical to TRBD2. Trimming at V came to 5 bases and at J to 7 bases, leaving 9 bases not matched to a gene. CDR1 WNHNN and CDR2 SYGVQD come from the germline V gene (reference sequence). The CDR3 spans 17 residues.

This chain joins TRBV27 and TRBJ1-1; perhaps TRBD1 as D (6 bases). CDR1 and CDR2 from the germline V gene are MNHEY and SMNVEV (reference sequence). Trimming cost V 4 bases and J 5 bases, with 20 bases left between them. This CDR3 has 16 residues. This CDR3 reads CASSSLPGGASTEAFF. CDR3 DNA sequence: TGTGCCAGCAGTTCCCTGCCTGGGGGGGCGAGTACTGAAGCTTTCTTT.

The rearrangement joins TRBV28 to TRBJ2-5; 8 bases align to TRBD1. Germline CDR1 reads MDHEN; CDR2 reads SYDVKM. Unmatched junction bases numbered 19, after V lost 2 bases and J lost 5 bases. The CDR3 sequence is 19 residues long. CDR3 sequence: CASSLKLSYTGGPEETQYF. Here the CDR3 DNA reads TGTGCCAGCAGTTTAAAGTTGAGTTATACAGGGGGACCAGAGGAGACCCAGTACTTC.

The CDR3 here is CASSQAIKDTQYF. As DNA, the CDR3 is TGCGCCAGCAGCCAGGCCATAAAGGATACGCAGTATTTT. The J gene is TRBJ2-3, the V gene TRBV4-1; D call uncertain. The V end lost 3 bases, the J end lost 6 bases, and 10 bases lay between the germline ends. This CDR3 is built from 13 residues. The germline gives CDR1 MGHRA, CDR2 YSYEKL.

The chain joins TRBV4-1 to TRBJ1-1; unclear D gene. V dropped 5 bases and J dropped 0 bases, with 10 bases sitting between them. CDR1 MGHRA and CDR2 YSYEKL come from the germline V gene. This CDR3 spans 14 amino acids. The CDR3 nucleotides are TGCGCCAGCAGCTTAGGAGAGGTGAACACTGAAGCTTTCTTT. It yields the protein CASSLGEVNTEAFF.

The rearrangement links TRBV4-1 to TRBJ2-1; TRBD2 agrees at 9 bases. The V gene's germline CDR1 is MGHRA and CDR2 YSYEKL. The length of the CDR3 is 15 residues. Germline trimming cut 1 base from V and 7 bases from J; bases unmatched to any gene: 5. The CDR3 spells CASSQVGTSWNEQFF. In DNA, the CDR3 is TGCGCCAGCAGCCAAGTTGGGACTAGCTGGAATGAGCAGTTCTTC.

Concerning this clone itself: Other DNA sequences in the same sample also yield this CDR3. The CDR3 sequence: CASSQEGAGGGYTF. The CDR3, as DNA: TGTGCCAGCAGCCAAGAAGGGGCGGGGGGTGGCTACACCTTC. V gene TRBV3-1 (or the pseudogene TRBV3-2) combines with J gene TRBJ1-2; TRBD1 is a possible D gene (5 bases). CDR3 length: 14 amino acids. Per the germline V gene, CDR1 is LGHDT and CDR2 is YNNKEL (reference sequence). V lost 0 bases to trimming and J lost 7 bases, with 12 bases between them.

This rearrangement joins TRBV7-2 to TRBJ2-7; TRBD1 agrees at 8 bases. The J segment lost 0 bases and the V segment lost 5 bases, leaving 6 bases of the junction unmatched. This CDR3 is 15 amino acids long. Germline V gene lookup returns CDR1 SGHTA and CDR2 FQGNSA. The CDR3 sequence is CASSIGQGFSYEQYF. Here the CDR3 DNA reads TGTGCCAGCAGCATAGGACAGGGTTTCTCCTACGAGCAGTACTTC.

CDR3 residues: CASSWGGAGEQYF. The DNA for the CDR3 is TGTGCCAGTAGTTGGGGGGGAGCTGGCGAGCAGTACTTC. The gene calls are TRBV19 and TRBJ2-7; the match to TRBD2 covers 7 bases. The germline V gene has CDR1 LNHDA and CDR2 SQIVND (reference sequence). V gave up 5 bases and J gave up 6 bases; unmatched junction bases: 7. The CDR3 has 13 residues.

This rearrangement joins TRBV4-1 to TRBJ2-5, with a possible D match to TRBD1 (5 bases). This CDR3 spans 14 amino acids. V was pared by 1 base and J by 4 bases, with 10 bases between. CDR1 and CDR2 from the germline V gene are MGHRA and YSYEKL. CDR3 residues: CASSQVPGRETQYF. DNA for the CDR3: TGCGCCAGCAGCCAAGTTCCAGGGCGAGAGACCCAGTACTTC.

This chain links TRBV24-1 with TRBJ2-5, with D unclear. CDR1 is KGHDR, CDR2 SFDVKD, per germline. The CDR3 extends over 13 amino acids. Deletions cut 2 bases from V and 0 bases from J, with 3 bases between. The CDR3, as DNA: TGTGCCACCAGTGATTCGTACCAAGAGACCCAGTACTTC. This codes for CATSDSYQETQYF.

The chain combines TRBV30 with TRBJ1-2; D perhaps matches TRBD1 (5 bases). Germline-derived CDR1 and CDR2 are GTSNPN and SVGIG (reference sequence). The CDR3 totals 13 residues. Trimming shortened V by 4 bases and J by 8 bases, and 17 bases separated the two germline ends. DNA of the CDR3: TGTGCCTGGATGTGGGTAGGGCAGGGAGGCTACACCTTC. Protein product: CAWMWVGQGGYTF.

This clone was picked up a small number of times. This chain connects TRBV10-3 to TRBJ1-6; D is uncertain. The V gene's germline CDR1 is ENHRY and CDR2 SYGVKD. There are 14 residues in the CDR3. V dropped 3 bases and J dropped 5 bases, with 8 bases sitting between them. This CDR3 reads CAISELSNNSPLHF. The CDR3 bases are TGTGCCATCAGTGAACTTTCCAATAATTCACCCCTCCACTTT.

The chain uses TRBV2 and TRBJ2-1, with 7 bases matching TRBD1. J gave up 8 bases and V 8 bases, and 9 bases lay outside the gene matches. CDR3 length: 13 amino acids. Germline lookup yields CDR1 SNHLY and CDR2 FYNNEI. The CDR3 sequence: CASGRDSIDEQFF. The CDR3 DNA reads TGTGCCAGCGGCCGGGACAGTATCGATGAGCAGTTCTTC.

The rearrangement joins TRBV4-1 to TRBJ1-5; 7 bases fit TRBD1. Germline CDR1 MGHRA, CDR2 YSYEKL. There are 15 residues in the CDR3. V shed 3 bases and J 8 bases; nucleotides not matched to a gene: 10. The CDR3 sequence is CASSQRQGRGKPQHF. The DNA for the CDR3 is TGCGCCAGCAGCCAGAGACAGGGCCGGGGGAAGCCCCAGCATTTT.

The chain recombines TRBV7-9 with TRBJ2-7; D unresolved. Germline lookup yields CDR1 SEHNR and CDR2 FQNEAQ (reference sequence). This CDR3 spans 13 amino acids. Trimming took off 1 base at V and 2 bases at J, with 6 bases between the two ends. The CDR3 protein is CASSLESAYEQYF. In DNA, the CDR3 is TGTGCCAGCAGCTTAGAGTCAGCCTACGAGCAGTACTTC.

The rearrangement uses TRBV6-5 and TRBJ2-5; the D is unclear. The germline gives CDR1 MNHEY, CDR2 SVGAGI. This CDR3 has 12 residues. V was shortened by 6 bases and J by 0 bases, with 5 bases between the two germline ends. The CDR3 is CASRRNQETQYF. The DNA for the CDR3 is TGTGCCAGCAGGAGGAACCAAGAGACCCAGTACTTC.

The chain carries TRBV6-2 or TRBV6-3 and TRBJ2-1; 14 positions agree with TRBD2. The CDR3 has 20 residues. Trimming at V came to 3 bases and at J to 0 bases, leaving 10 bases not matched to a gene. The germline CDR1 and CDR2 sequences are MNHEY and SVGEGT. CDR3 region: CASSYLGTSGGQSSYNEQFF. In DNA form, the CDR3 reads TGTGCCAGCAGTTATCTTGGGACTAGCGGGGGCCAGAGCTCCTACAATGAGCAGTTCTTC.

The chain combines TRBV28 with TRBJ1-5, with D perhaps matching TRBD1 (6 bases). The CDR3 is made up of 16 amino acids. The V gene's germline CDR1 is MDHEN and CDR2 SYDVKM. The V end lost 2 bases, the J end lost 1 base, and 12 bases lay between the germline ends. The CDR3 region is CASSLRGGVSNQPQHF. DNA for the CDR3: TGTGCCAGCAGTTTAAGGGGGGGGGTAAGCAATCAGCCCCAGCATTTT.